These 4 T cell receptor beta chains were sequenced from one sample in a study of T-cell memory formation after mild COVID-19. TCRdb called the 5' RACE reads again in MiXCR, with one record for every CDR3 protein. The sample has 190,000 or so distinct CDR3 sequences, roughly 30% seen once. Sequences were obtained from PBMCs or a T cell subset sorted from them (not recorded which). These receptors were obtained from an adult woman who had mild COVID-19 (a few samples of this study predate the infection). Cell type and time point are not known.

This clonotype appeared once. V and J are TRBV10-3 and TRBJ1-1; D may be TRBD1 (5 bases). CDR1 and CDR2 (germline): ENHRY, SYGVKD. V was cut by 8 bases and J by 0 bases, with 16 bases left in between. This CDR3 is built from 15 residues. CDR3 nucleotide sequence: TGTGCCATCGCTCAGGCAGGGCAATTGAACACTGAAGCTTTCTTT. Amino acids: CAIAQAGQLNTEAFF.

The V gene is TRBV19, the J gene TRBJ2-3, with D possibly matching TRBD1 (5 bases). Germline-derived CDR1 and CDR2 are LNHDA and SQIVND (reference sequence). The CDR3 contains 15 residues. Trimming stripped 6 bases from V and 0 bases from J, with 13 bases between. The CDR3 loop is CASRRQSSSTDTQYF. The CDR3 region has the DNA TGTGCCAGTAGACGACAGTCTTCTAGCACAGATACGCAGTATTTT.

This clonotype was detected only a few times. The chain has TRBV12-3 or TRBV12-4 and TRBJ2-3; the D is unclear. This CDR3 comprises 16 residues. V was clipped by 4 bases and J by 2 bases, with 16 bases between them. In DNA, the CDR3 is TGTGCCAGCAGTTCACAGACCGAGACCTTCACAGATACGCAGTATTTT. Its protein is CASSSQTETFTDTQYF.

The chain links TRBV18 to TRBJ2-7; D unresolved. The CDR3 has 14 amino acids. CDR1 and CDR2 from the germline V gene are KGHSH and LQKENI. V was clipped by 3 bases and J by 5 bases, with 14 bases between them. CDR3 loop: CASSPPARRDEQYF. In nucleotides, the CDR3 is TGTGCCAGCTCACCCCCGGCTAGGCGAGACGAGCAGTACTTC. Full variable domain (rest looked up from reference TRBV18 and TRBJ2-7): NAGVMQNPRHLVRRRGQEARLRCSPMKGHSHVYWYRQLPEEGLKFMVYLQKENIIDESGMPKERFSAEFPKEGPSILRIQQVVRGDSAAYFCASSPPARRDEQYFGPGTRLTVT.